The TCR beta chain described here comes from a study of CD8+CD57+ T cells in acquired aplastic anemia (dated by TCRdb to 2016 to 2018). Looking at the study overall: A mean of about 3 ug of DNA, ranging from about 0.19 to 27.4 ug, was extracted from sorted CD4+ and CD8+ cells. CD8+CD57+ expansion was defined as frequency above the mean frequency observed in healthy subjects. Broader findings and caveats from the paper: Twenty-nine CD8+ CDR3 sequences were shared between patients and controls but appeared highly expressed in patients and within their immunodominant clones. Between patients and healthy controls, no significant difference in CD8+ Simpson's diversity was found (P=0.060).

The CDR3 measures 13 amino acids from cysteine to phenylalanine. The entry retains the CDR3 DNA only, 39 bases that are in frame from base 1. Taken from the germline V gene (reference sequence), the CDR1 and CDR2 loops are DFQATT and SNEGSKA. V gives up 6 bases and J gives up 2 bases, and the segment between their germline ends measures 14 bases. Profiling of TCR beta VDJ combinations and CDR3 sequences used genomic DNA as the template. An Illumina HiSeq 2000 was the platform used for TCR repertoire sequencing. From the authors' description of their analysis: Repertoires were assessed using TRBV/TRBJ rearrangement plots, CDR3 size and DJ length profiles, and Simpson's diversity index. The most abundant DNA sequence in the deep sequencing data was taken as the immunodominant clone. CDR3 amino acid sequences were checked for sharing across subjects and were also compared against the VDJdb database and published repertoires. Clones were called with MiXCR by TCRdb after fastp trimmed the public reads at Q25, and only in-frame beta chains were retained. Under each unique CDR3 protein, matching rows form one entry showing the most common genes and DNA. The V and J calls were determined by TCRdb, not by the authors. In all, the sample holds some 150,000 distinct CDR3 sequences, and 71% of those were seen once. Of the sample, 35% to 50% falls within the top ten clones.

This clonotype has a count of ten or more. Its antigen is still unknown. No base quality information exists; no much larger clone differs at one position. The patients picked for sequencing were ones in whom flow cytometry had shown an expansion of CD8+CD57+ cells. Every patient had severe acquired aplastic anemia, diagnosed using the International Study of Aplastic Anemia and Agranulocytosis and Camitta criteria. Patients had received no therapy at the time of blood sampling. The study deep-sequenced TCR repertoires of sorted CD4+ and CD8+ blood T cells from severe aplastic anemia patients and healthy subjects. Patients were enrolled under clinicaltrials.gov protocols 00001620, 01623167, 00001397, 00071045, 00081523 and 00961064 in the USA. Ficoll-Paque density gradient centrifugation was used to isolate peripheral blood mononuclear cells. Before DNA extraction, CD4+ and CD8+ T cells were sorted by FACS or by magnetic beads.

Recombination joined TRBV20-1 with TRBJ2-7, with the D segment identity uncertain. The sample taken for sequencing was sorted CD4+, CD8+, or CD8+CD57+ T cells (not recorded which) from PBMCs. The clonotype originates from a human donor with aplastic anemia. The sequenced DNA is TGCAGTGCCCTGCGCGTCTTTACCTACGAGCAGTACTTC. Its amino acids are CSALRVFTYEQYF.